This TCR beta chain was documented in a study of CD4 and CD8 cells across lung adenocarcinoma regions. Trimming shortened V by 6 bases and J by 5 bases, and 12 bases separated the two germline ends. CDR3 size: 13 residues. CDR1 is MNHEY and CDR2 is SVGAGI in the germline V gene. This clonotype is classed as medium-sized. TCRdb itself ran the PCR reads through MiXCR, one entry per CDR3 protein. The sample includes 5,200 or so distinct CDR3 sequences, roughly 45% of them seen just once. Localized lung adenocarcinoma, a non-small cell lung cancer, affected the donors. This TCR was recovered from a male donor with lung adenocarcinoma. The CD4 and CD8 labels of this study may be unreliable. The sequenced sample was CD8+ T cells from the margin of a lung tumor. The chain uses TRBV6-5 and TRBJ2-3; D is unclear. In DNA, the CDR3 is TGTGCCAGCAGCAACTCCTTCAGAGATACGCAGTATTTT. This encodes CASSNSFRDTQYF.